These 14 T cell receptor beta chains originate from one sample sequenced in a study of PD-1 blockade in classical Hodgkin lymphoma. Every one of the patients relapsed after autologous stem cell transplantation (brentuximab vedotin exposure was variable). Repertoires were generated with immunoSEQ multiplex PCR, while TCRdb's copy carries only in-frame clones and drops some. The sample contains approximately 84,000 clones, roughly 90% of which appear only once. Material: peripheral blood mononuclear cells (PBMCs), obtained at baseline. The receptor set was obtained from a human donor with classical Hodgkin lymphoma.

The rearrangement uses TRBV6-6 and TRBJ1-1, with a weak D call TRBD1 (5 bases). The V and J ends lost 0 bases and 5 bases respectively, with 7 bases between them. Per the germline V gene, CDR1 is MNHNY and CDR2 is SVGAGI (reference sequence). The CDR3 sequence is 13 residues long. Written as DNA, the CDR3 is TGTGCCAGCAGTTACTCGGGGGGTACTGAAGCTTTCTTT. It specifies CASSYSGGTEAFF.

The V and J genes are TRBV25-1 and TRBJ2-7; D perhaps matches TRBD1 (6 bases). In germline, CDR1 is MGHDK, CDR2 SYGVNS. This CDR3 spans 14 amino acids. Trimming stripped 4 bases from V and 2 bases from J, with 12 bases between. The CDR3 DNA follows: TGTGCCAGCAGTGTAAGGCAGGGGACCTACGAGCAGTACTTC. It specifies CASSVRQGTYEQYF.

The chain employs TRBV28 and TRBJ1-2; no clear D. Germline V lookup: CDR1 MDHEN, CDR2 SYDVKM. The length of the CDR3 is 12 residues. With 1 base removed from V and 7 bases from J, the gap between germline ends came to 7 bases. CDR3 sequence (DNA): TGTGCCAGCAGTTTATTTTTAGGTGGCTACACCTTC. It codes for CASSLFLGGYTF.

The chain has TRBV6-5 and TRBJ1-1; D is ambiguous. V lost 4 bases to trimming and J lost 4 bases, with 16 bases between them. The CDR3 length is 15 residues. Germline loops: CDR1 MNHEY, CDR2 SVGAGI. The CDR3 reads CASSSPGGESTEAFF. CDR3 coding DNA: TGTGCCAGCAGTTCCCCCGGTGGGGAAAGCACTGAAGCTTTCTTT.

The genes are TRBV7-9 and TRBJ1-1; D unresolved. The CDR3 covers 16 residues. With 5 bases removed from V and 1 base from J, the gap between germline ends came to 17 bases. CDR1 and CDR2 from the germline V gene are SEHNR and FQNEAQ (reference sequence). The CDR3 spells CASSPDQDLKNTEAFF. The CDR3 DNA sequence: TGTGCCAGCAGCCCGGATCAAGATTTAAAGAACACTGAAGCTTTCTTT.

The V call is TRBV28, the J call TRBJ2-5; 8 bases are shared with TRBD2. The J segment lost 3 bases and the V segment lost 4 bases, leaving 4 bases of the junction unmatched. CDR3 length equals 14 residues. Germline V gene data show CDR1 as MDHEN and CDR2 as SYDVKM. The CDR3 here is CASSSGGGEETQYF. CDR3 nucleotides: TGTGCCAGCAGTTCGGGGGGGGGCGAAGAGACCCAGTACTTC.

This chain links TRBV7-9 with TRBJ2-7; 7 positions match TRBD2. Germline lookup yields CDR1 SEHNR and CDR2 FQNEAQ (reference sequence). The CDR3 covers 14 residues. V shed 0 bases and J 6 bases; nucleotides not matched to a gene: 5. CDR3 coding DNA: TGTGCCAGCAGCTTAGCGGGAGGGTTTCCCGAGCAGTACTTC. This encodes CASSLAGGFPEQYF.

The chain employs TRBV4-3 and TRBJ2-1, with TRBD2 matching 7 bases. V was clipped by 4 bases and J by 7 bases; unmatched bases: 16. CDR1 and CDR2 from the germline V gene are LGHNA and YSLEER. The CDR3 covers 17 residues. The CDR3 protein is CASSPTGGKGIWNEQFF. The CDR3 region has the DNA TGCGCCAGCAGCCCGACGGGGGGTAAGGGGATTTGGAATGAGCAGTTCTTC.

This chain uses TRBV10-3 with TRBJ1-1, with a weak D call TRBD1 (6 bases). The CDR3 has 12 residues. V gave up 10 bases and J gave up 3 bases, with 12 bases separating them. Germline V lookup: CDR1 ENHRY, CDR2 SYGVKD. This CDR3 reads CATRGGDTEAFF. Here the CDR3 DNA reads TGTGCCACGAGAGGGGGGGACACTGAAGCTTTCTTT.

The chain uses TRBV7-9 and TRBJ2-1; 11 bases match TRBD2. The junction had 5 bases not matched to a gene; V was cut back by 4 bases and J by 3 bases. From germline, CDR1 is SEHNR and CDR2 FQNEAQ (reference sequence). The CDR3 contains 16 residues. The CDR3: CASSSPTSGSYNEQFF. The DNA of the CDR3 is TGTGCCAGCAGCTCCCCAACTAGCGGGAGCTACAATGAGCAGTTCTTC. Full variable domain (rest looked up from reference TRBV7-9 and TRBJ2-1): DTGVSQNPRHKITKRGQNVTFRCDPISEHNRLYWYRQTLGQGPEFLTYFQNEAQLEKSRLLSDRFSAERPKGSFSTLEIQRTEQGDSAMYLCASSSPTSGSYNEQFFGPGTRLTVL.

This clone was observed once. J is TRBJ2-7 and V is TRBV5-5, with D uncertain. Trimming cost V 4 bases and J 5 bases, with 7 bases left between them. The CDR3 consists of 11 residues. Germline V gene sequence: CDR1 SGHKS, CDR2 YYEKEE (reference sequence). CDR3 residues: CASSPAHEQYF. The CDR3 DNA is TGTGCCAGCAGCCCGGCCCACGAGCAGTACTTC.

This clone was seen a handful of times. The CDR3 DNA sequence: TGTGCCAGCAGTGACTCGGGACAGGGGTCGAGTACTGAAGCTTTCTTT. This encodes CASSDSGQGSSTEAFF. V usage is TRBV6-4 and J usage is TRBJ1-1; 10 nucleotides align to TRBD1. This CDR3 contains 16 residues. Germline trimming cut 0 bases from V and 5 bases from J; bases unmatched to any gene: 6. Germline CDR1 reads MRHNA; CDR2 reads SNTAGT.

V gene TRBV30 combines with J gene TRBJ2-7; 11 nucleotides match TRBD2. This CDR3 is 16 amino acids long. Germline V lookup: CDR1 GTSNPN, CDR2 SVGIG (reference sequence). V lost 0 bases, J lost 1 base, and 5 bases stayed unmatched. The DNA of the CDR3 is TGTGCCTGGAGTGTAAACAGACTAGCGGGATCCTACGAGCAGTACTTC. It is translated as CAWSVNRLAGSYEQYF.

The chain joins TRBV28 to TRBJ2-7; 10 positions agree with TRBD1. The V gene's germline CDR1 is MDHEN and CDR2 SYDVKM. There are 18 residues in the CDR3. V was clipped by 6 bases and J by 0 bases; unmatched bases: 14. CDR3 sequence: CASSPGDRGVFSSYEQYF. The CDR3 coding sequence is TGTGCCAGCAGCCCAGGGGACAGGGGAGTTTTTAGCTCCTACGAGCAGTACTTC.